The clone carrying this T cell receptor beta chain has just one count. Its antigen is unknown. This sample is drawn from a study of shared clonotypes between healthy human individuals. Generated by immunoSEQ multiplex PCR, the TCRdb table keeps only in-frame clones and is missing some. The table lists more than 1 million clones, 75% to 85% of them singletons. General study points: Represented diversity, genetic and exposure-history alike, was limited by few donors. Relative to clonotypes present in all four donors, those not shared had lower generation probabilities.

This TCR was sampled from a man younger than 35 in good health. Some clones in this sample may be carry-over from other donors' samples. The specimen was memory CD4+ T cells from PBMCs. The subset here: CD45RA-negative fraction.

CDR3 DNA: TGTGCCAGCAGTGAGCTCCTAGCGGGAGGGCCGCATGAGCAGTTCTTC. This sequence encodes CASSELLAGGPHEQFF. The V and J genes are TRBV6-4 and TRBJ2-1; TRBD2 agrees at 12 bases. This CDR3 contains 16 residues. Trimming removed 3 bases from V and 8 bases from J; junction bases left unmatched: 8. Germline loops: CDR1 MRHNA, CDR2 SNTAGT.